The T cell receptor beta chain described here comes from a study of T cell repertoires in cytomegalovirus infection. The overall study: Recently described HLA-C-restricted plus well-studied HLA-B-restricted CMV epitopes were used.

Germline lookup yields CDR1 DFQATT and CDR2 SNEGSKA (reference sequence). The CDR3 has 15 residues. V was pared by 0 bases and J by 0 bases, with 9 bases between. TCRdb re-called the reads through MiXCR, storing one row per CDR3 protein. Among under 500,000 distinct CDR3 sequences, more than 40% were seen once, and the ten largest hold around 44%. Worth noting for this clonotype: The antigen is undetermined.

The rearrangement uses TRBV20-1 and TRBJ2-4; D is uncertain. This receptor was obtained from a human donor in good health (CMV status not recorded). Some clones in this sample may be carry-over from other donors' samples. This specimen consisted of cultured PBMCs, obtained from culture after CMV antigen stimulation. CDR3 bases: TGCAGTGCTAGAGATCGACTCCTAGCCAAAAACATTCAGTACTTC. The encoded protein is CSARDRLLAKNIQYF.